This is a list of T cell receptor beta chains from one sample in a study of T cells in Graves' hyperthyroidism and ophthalmopathy. TCRdb reprocessed the multiplex PCR reads via MiXCR and lists one record per CDR3 protein. The sample lists 550,000 to 850,000 distinct CDR3 sequences; 15% to 20% were seen once. The sequencing input was blood. The receptors come from a woman aged 45-59 years with Graves' hyperthyroidism that later progressed to Graves' ophthalmopathy. The CDR3 runs from the conserved cysteine through the conserved F or W. A D gene is named only where the DNA matches it firmly. Expanded clones are given a class, and other clones once, few, many or no size at all.

j_call: TRBJ1-6
v_call: TRBV7-9
d_call: NA
clone_size: NA
cdr3_aa: CASNQNYNSPLHF
cdr3_nt: TGTGCCAGCAATCAGAACTATAATTCACCCCTCCACTTT

j_call: TRBJ2-3
v_call: TRBV10-3
d_call: NA
clone_size: few
cdr3_aa: CAITSGRPDTQYF
cdr3_nt: TGTGCCATCACTTCCGGTCGCCCAGATACGCAGTATTTT

j_call: TRBJ1-3
v_call: TRBV6-5
d_call: NA
clone_size: NA
cdr3_aa: CASSRATSSGNTIYF
cdr3_nt: TGTGCCAGCAGTCGAGCCACGAGCTCTGGAAACACCATATATTTT

j_call: TRBJ1-1
v_call: TRBV20-1
d_call: NA
clone_size: many
cdr3_aa: CSAAFVGGNTEAFF
cdr3_nt: TGCAGTGCTGCGTTTGTGGGGGGGAACACTGAAGCTTTCTTT

j_call: TRBJ1-2
v_call: TRBV18
d_call: TRBD1
clone_size: many
cdr3_aa: CASSPPGRGQGYTF
cdr3_nt: TGTGCCAGCTCACCACCGGGCAGGGGGCAAGGCTACACCTTC

j_call: TRBJ1-6
v_call: TRBV12-3/TRBV12-4
d_call: NA
clone_size: few
cdr3_aa: CASSLWTDNSPLHF
cdr3_nt: TGTGCCAGCAGTCTTTGGACAGATAATTCACCCCTCCACTTT

j_call: TRBJ2-5
v_call: TRBV24-1
d_call: NA
clone_size: NA
cdr3_aa: CATSETRQNQETQYF
cdr3_nt: TGTGCCACCAGTGAGACCCGACAGAATCAAGAGACCCAGTACTTC

j_call: TRBJ1-4
v_call: TRBV29-1
d_call: NA
clone_size: NA
cdr3_aa: CSVDFQGDEKLFF
cdr3_nt: TGCAGCGTTGACTTCCAGGGCGATGAAAAACTGTTTTTT

j_call: TRBJ1-6
v_call: TRBV20-1
d_call: NA
clone_size: NA
cdr3_aa: CSARDLTGHNSPLHF
cdr3_nt: TGCAGTGCTAGAGATCTAACAGGGCATAATTCACCCCTCCACTTT

j_call: TRBJ1-6
v_call: TRBV6-1
d_call: NA
clone_size: NA
cdr3_aa: CASSDTGRIYNSPLHF
cdr3_nt: TGTGCCAGCAGCGACACAGGGAGGATCTATAATTCACCCCTCCACTTT

j_call: TRBJ2-3
v_call: TRBV3-1
d_call: NA
clone_size: many
cdr3_aa: CASSQDQPGRTDTQYF
cdr3_nt: TGTGCCAGCAGCCAAGATCAGCCGGGCCGCACAGATACGCAGTATTTT

j_call: TRBJ2-7
v_call: TRBV10-3
d_call: TRBD1
clone_size: NA
cdr3_aa: CAISGSGTGEQYF
cdr3_nt: TGTGCCATCAGTGGGAGTGGGACAGGCGAGCAGTACTTC

j_call: TRBJ1-2
v_call: TRBV7-6
d_call: TRBD1
clone_size: NA
cdr3_aa: CASSLSGGQRYGYTF
cdr3_nt: TGTGCCAGCAGCTTATCAGGGGGCCAGAGGTATGGCTACACCTTC

j_call: TRBJ1-4
v_call: TRBV2
d_call: NA
clone_size: many
cdr3_aa: CASSEQWAIRVEKLFF
cdr3_nt: TGTGCCAGCAGTGAACAATGGGCCATTCGGGTTGAAAAACTGTTTTTT

j_call: TRBJ2-1
v_call: TRBV18
d_call: NA
clone_size: many
cdr3_aa: CASSPPPSNEQFF
cdr3_nt: TGTGCCAGCTCACCGCCACCTTCGAATGAGCAGTTCTTC

j_call: TRBJ1-2
v_call: TRBV20-1
d_call: TRBD1
clone_size: NA
cdr3_aa: CSAGTGEEDGYTF
cdr3_nt: TGCAGTGCCGGGACAGGGGAGGAAGATGGCTACACCTTC

j_call: TRBJ2-1
v_call: TRBV20-1
d_call: NA
clone_size: NA
cdr3_aa: CSAVRDPGHEQFF
cdr3_nt: TGCAGTGCAGTACGGGACCCAGGCCATGAGCAGTTCTTC

j_call: TRBJ1-5
v_call: TRBV6-1
d_call: NA
clone_size: many
cdr3_aa: CASRADRPNSNQPQHF
cdr3_nt: TGTGCCAGCAGGGCCGACAGGCCTAATAGCAATCAGCCCCAGCATTTT

j_call: TRBJ2-7
v_call: TRBV12-3/TRBV12-4
d_call: TRBD2
clone_size: many
cdr3_aa: CASSLPSGGEQYF
cdr3_nt: TGTGCCAGCAGTTTACCTAGCGGGGGCGAGCAGTACTTC

j_call: TRBJ1-1
v_call: TRBV7-9
d_call: NA
clone_size: many
cdr3_aa: CASSLEGLGTEAFF
cdr3_nt: TGTGCCAGCAGCTTAGAAGGGCTTGGGACTGAAGCTTTCTTT